Below, 32 T cell receptor beta chains from the same sample are listed, as sequenced in a study of T cell responses to AZD1222 COVID-19 vaccine. Measured with immunoSEQ multiplex PCR; TCRdb has only the in-frame clones, and not every one. The sample shows about 180,000 clones, about 87% of them seen only once. Source: peripheral blood, taken 28 days after the second dose of the MenACWY control vaccine. These receptors came from an adult who received the MenACWY meningococcal vaccine as a control.

The V gene is TRBV18, the J gene TRBJ1-4; possible D gene TRBD1, 5 bases. V lost 4 bases to trimming and J lost 6 bases, with 12 bases between them. The germline V gene has CDR1 KGHSH and CDR2 LQKENI. The CDR3 consists of 14 residues. CDR3 coding DNA: TGTGCCAGCTCACAACAGGTTGGTCATGAAAAACTGTTTTTT. Residues: CASSQQVGHEKLFF.

The chain recombines TRBV5-1 with TRBJ2-7; either TRBD1 or TRBD2 may fit D (6 bases each). The germline gives CDR1 SGHRS, CDR2 YFSETQ. This CDR3 is built from 14 residues. Trimming shortened V by 2 bases and J by 6 bases, and 15 bases separated the two germline ends. CDR3: CASSLRGGLAEQYF. The CDR3 DNA sequence: TGCGCCAGCAGCTTACGAGGGGGACTGGCCGAGCAGTACTTC.

The V gene is TRBV27, the J gene TRBJ1-6; D remains ambiguous. The CDR3 spans 15 residues. CDR1 and CDR2 (germline): MNHEY, SMNVEV (reference sequence). V was clipped by 8 bases and J by 0 bases, with 11 bases between them. CDR3 amino acids: CASQGLSSYNSPLHF. CDR3 DNA: TGTGCCAGCCAAGGTTTGAGCTCCTATAATTCACCCCTCCACTTT.

The chain is built from TRBV28 and TRBJ1-6, with D tentatively TRBD1 (5 bases). V was shortened by 6 bases and J by 14 bases, with 11 bases between the two germline ends. The CDR3 runs 11 residues. Germline values: CDR1 MDHEN, CDR2 SYDVKM. The CDR3 nucleotides read TGTGCCAGCAGCCAGGGAGTTGCCCTCCACTTT. It specifies CASSQGVALHF.

The chain employs TRBV4-1 and TRBJ2-7; 7 bases line up with TRBD1. From germline, CDR1 is MGHRA and CDR2 YSYEKL. The CDR3 runs to 14 residues. With 0 bases clipped from V and 3 bases from J, the junction kept 2 bases outside the gene matches. For the CDR3, the DNA is TGCGCCAGCAGCCAAGATCCAGGGGGCTACGAGCAGTACTTC. Translating it yields CASSQDPGGYEQYF.

The chain combines TRBV7-2 with TRBJ1-5; D ambiguous. Trimming took 5 bases from V and 5 from J, leaving 13 bases between them. CDR3 length: 14 residues. Per germline, CDR1 SGHTA and CDR2 FQGNSA. The CDR3 sequence is CASSPSPADQPQHF. CDR3 sequence (DNA): TGTGCCAGCAGCCCCTCACCTGCGGATCAGCCCCAGCATTTT.

This rearrangement joins TRBV7-9 to TRBJ2-3, with D possibly TRBD1 on 5 matching bases. The CDR3 runs to 16 residues. V was cut by 6 bases and J by 2 bases, with 18 bases left in between. CDR1 and CDR2 from the germline V gene are SEHNR and FQNEAQ (reference sequence). The CDR3 sequence: CASRGRFLGPTDTQYF. In nucleotides, the CDR3 is TGTGCCAGCAGGGGCCGTTTCCTGGGGCCCACAGATACGCAGTATTTT. The full variable domain, with the rest looked up from reference TRBV7-9 and TRBJ2-3, is DTGVSQNPRHKITKRGQNVTFRCDPISEHNRLYWYRQTLGQGPEFLTYFQNEAQLEKSRLLSDRFSAERPKGSFSTLEIQRTEQGDSAMYLCASRGRFLGPTDTQYFGPGTRLTVL.

CDR3 amino acids: CASSPRGYEQYF. In nucleotides, the CDR3 is TGTGCCAGCAGTCCGAGGGGCTACGAGCAGTACTTC. The chain uses TRBV6-5 and TRBJ2-7; D might be TRBD1 or TRBD2, each matching 5 bases. The CDR3 sequence is 12 residues long. CDR1 is MNHEY, CDR2 SVGAGI, per germline. The ends were cut back, 5 bases at V and 3 bases at J, with 8 bases in the middle.

The chain is built from TRBV27 and TRBJ1-2, with 9 bases that match TRBD1. The germline CDR1 and CDR2 sequences are MNHEY and SMNVEV (reference sequence). The CDR3 has 15 amino acids. Losses at the gene ends were 3 bases for V and 7 bases for J; bases not matched to a gene: 9. As DNA, the CDR3 is TGTGCCAGCAGTTTCCGGACAGGGGTGTTTAGTGGCTACACCTTC. Translated, it gives CASSFRTGVFSGYTF.

The rearrangement uses TRBV7-2 and TRBJ1-2, with a tentative D call TRBD1 (6 bases). Germline CDR1 SGHTA, CDR2 FQGNSA. Trimming cost V 3 bases and J 7 bases, with 12 bases left between them. The CDR3 loop spans 13 amino acids. The CDR3 nucleotides read TGTGCCAGCAGCTTGCGACAGGAGGGTGGCTACACCTTC. This codes for CASSLRQEGGYTF. Full variable domain (missing parts from reference TRBV7-2 and TRBJ1-2): GAGVSQSPSNKVTEKGKDVELRCDPISGHTALYWYRQSLGQGLEFLIYFQGNSAPDKSGLPSDRFSAERTGGSVSTLTIQRTQQEDSAVYLCASSLRQEGGYTFGSGTRLTVV.

This clone is a singleton in its sample. The chain couples TRBV28 to TRBJ1-6, with 8 bases aligning to TRBD1. The CDR3 covers 15 residues. The junction had 9 bases not matched to a gene; V was cut back by 6 bases and J by 8 bases. CDR1 and CDR2 from the germline V gene are MDHEN and SYDVKM. CDR3 in amino acids: CASSTGGQVHSPLHF. CDR3 nucleotide sequence: TGTGCCAGCAGCACAGGGGGACAGGTTCATTCACCCCTCCACTTT.

V usage is TRBV10-3 and J usage is TRBJ2-7; 10 positions match TRBD1. This CDR3 is 15 amino acids long. CDR1 ENHRY and CDR2 SYGVKD come from the germline V gene. The V gene end was trimmed by 4 bases and the J gene end by 5 bases; junction bases not matched to a gene: 8. CDR3 DNA: TGTGCCATCAGTGGGGGCCGGGACAGGGGCAACGAGCAGTACTTC. This encodes CAISGGRDRGNEQYF.

V gene TRBV5-5 combines with J gene TRBJ2-6; weak D call: TRBD1 (5 bases). Looked up from germline, CDR1 is SGHKS and CDR2 is YYEKEE (reference sequence). V lost 0 bases to trimming and J lost 2 bases, with 12 bases between them. The CDR3 covers 17 residues. The CDR3 reads CASSLVSGITGANVLTF. The CDR3 bases are TGTGCCAGCAGCTTGGTGTCAGGGATAACTGGGGCCAACGTCCTGACTTTC.

The chain links TRBV6-5 to TRBJ1-1; the D gene is possibly TRBD1 (6 bases). The CDR3 sequence is 13 residues long. V was clipped by 10 bases and J by 4 bases, with 16 bases between them. CDR1 MNHEY and CDR2 SVGAGI come from the germline V gene. CDR3 loop: CATSNRVSTEAFF. The CDR3 nucleotides are TGTGCCACCTCAAACAGGGTTAGCACTGAAGCTTTCTTT.

DNA of the CDR3: TGCGCCAGCAGCCAAGATCTTGGGCAGGAGCCCCAGCATTTT. Translating gives CASSQDLGQEPQHF. J is TRBJ1-5 and V is TRBV4-1, with D unresolved. Trimming stripped 0 bases from V and 8 bases from J, with 11 bases between. CDR3 size: 14 residues. The germline V gene has CDR1 MGHRA and CDR2 YSYEKL.

The rearrangement uses TRBV4-1 and TRBJ2-1; 8 bases are a match to TRBD2. CDR3 length equals 15 residues. Germline V gene sequence: CDR1 MGHRA, CDR2 YSYEKL. The J segment lost 7 bases and the V segment lost 1 base, leaving 6 bases of the junction unmatched. For the CDR3, the DNA is TGCGCCAGCAGCCAAGCGGGACTAGACGGGAATGAGCAGTTCTTC. As protein: CASSQAGLDGNEQFF.

CDR3 region: CASSDLGRAGKSSYEQYF. CDR3 sequence (DNA): TGTGCCAGCAGTGATCTCGGTCGGGCGGGAAAAAGCTCCTACGAGCAGTACTTC. This chain joins TRBV6-1 and TRBJ2-7, with TRBD2 as a possible D gene (6 bases). The V end was cut by 3 bases, the J end by 0 bases, with 21 bases between. Looked up from germline, CDR1 is MNHNS and CDR2 is SASEGT. The CDR3 is 18 residues long.

The V and J genes are TRBV6-1 and TRBJ2-6; D is undetermined. The germline V gene encodes CDR1 MNHNS and CDR2 SASEGT. Trimming took 2 bases from V and 0 from J, leaving 8 bases between them. This CDR3 spans 16 amino acids. The CDR3 bases are TGTGCCAGCAGTGAATTGGTGAACTCTGGGGCCAACGTCCTGACTTTC. Translation gives CASSELVNSGANVLTF.

The gene calls are TRBV5-1 and TRBJ1-2; tentatively, D is TRBD1 (5 bases). Germline V gene data show CDR1 as SGHRS and CDR2 as YFSETQ. The V end was cut by 0 bases, the J end by 4 bases, with 16 bases between. This CDR3 region has 16 residues. The CDR3 reads CASSLVTGAKLYGYTF. For the CDR3, the DNA is TGCGCCAGCAGCTTGGTTACAGGCGCAAAACTCTATGGCTACACCTTC.

This clone came up once. The gene calls are TRBV5-6 and TRBJ1-2, with TRBD1 matching over 10 bases. Losses at the gene ends were 4 bases for V and 1 base for J; bases not matched to a gene: 10. The CDR3 totals 17 residues. Per the germline V gene, CDR1 is SGHDT and CDR2 is YYEEEE. The CDR3 coding sequence is TGTGCCAGCAGCCTACCCCTTGGACAGGGGGGTAACTATGGCTACACCTTC. Translated: CASSLPLGQGGNYGYTF.

The rearrangement links TRBV4-1 to TRBJ2-1; D is unresolved. The germline gives CDR1 MGHRA, CDR2 YSYEKL. The ends were cut back, 0 bases at V and 7 bases at J, with 19 bases in the middle. The CDR3 loop spans 17 amino acids. CDR3 DNA: TGCGCCAGCAGCCAAGATGGGATGGGTTGGATCGTGAATGAGCAGTTCTTC. It specifies CASSQDGMGWIVNEQFF.

The DNA for the CDR3 is TGCGCCAGCAGCCAGGCTCCTAGCGGGGACCGCAATGAGCAGTTCTTC. Protein sequence: CASSQAPSGDRNEQFF. V is TRBV4-3 and J is TRBJ2-1, with 9 bases that match TRBD2. The CDR3 covers 16 residues. The junction had 9 bases not matched to a gene; V was cut back by 3 bases and J by 6 bases. Germline V lookup: CDR1 LGHNA, CDR2 YSLEER.

This rearrangement joins TRBV7-2 to TRBJ1-2; 7 nucleotides line up with TRBD1. CDR3 size: 14 residues. Trimming at V came to 2 bases and at J to 4 bases, leaving 4 bases not matched to a gene. Germline V gene lookup returns CDR1 SGHTA and CDR2 FQGNSA. CDR3: CASSLSDRVYGYTF. The CDR3 DNA reads as TGTGCCAGCAGCTTATCTGACAGGGTCTATGGCTACACCTTC.

The chain links TRBV29-1 to TRBJ1-2; possible D gene TRBD1, 6 bases. The germline CDR1 and CDR2 sequences are SQVTM and ANQGSEA. The CDR3 sequence is 14 residues long. The V gene lost 3 bases and the J gene lost 2 bases, with 13 bases spanning the gap. The CDR3 DNA follows: TGCAGCGTTGATCGCCAGGGGAGGAACTATGGCTACACCTTC. Its translation: CSVDRQGRNYGYTF.

The chain links TRBV7-9 to TRBJ1-1; no firm D call. The germline V gene encodes CDR1 SEHNR and CDR2 FQNEAQ (reference sequence). V was shortened by 2 bases and J by 0 bases, with 4 bases between the two germline ends. This CDR3 spans 13 amino acids. Written as DNA, the CDR3 is TGTGCCAGCAGCTTACATATGAACACTGAAGCTTTCTTT. This codes for CASSLHMNTEAFF.

This rearrangement joins TRBV2 to TRBJ2-7; D unresolved. V shed 8 bases and J shed 3 bases, with 11 bases lying between them. The CDR3 sequence is 12 residues long. Germline lookup yields CDR1 SNHLY and CDR2 FYNNEI. The CDR3 coding sequence is TGTGCCAGCGGGGTTATCAGCTACGAGCAGTACTTC. It codes for CASGVISYEQYF. The whole variable domain, remainder taken from reference TRBV2 and TRBJ2-7, is EPEVTQTPSHQVTQMGQEVILRCVPISNHLYFYWYRQILGQKVEFLVSFYNNEISEKSEIFDDQFSVERPDGSNFTLKIRSTKLEDSAMYFCASGVISYEQYFGPGTRLTVT.

The rearrangement joins TRBV14 to TRBJ2-1, with 7 bases identical to TRBD1. J lost 4 bases, V lost 4 bases, and 7 bases had no gene match. CDR3 length: 15 amino acids. Germline V lookup: CDR1 SGHDN, CDR2 FVKESK. The CDR3 here is CASSPTPGQYNEQFF. CDR3 coding DNA: TGTGCCAGCAGCCCTACACCGGGACAGTACAATGAGCAGTTCTTC.

The V gene is TRBV18, the J gene TRBJ2-3; 7 bases agree with TRBD1. The V gene end was trimmed by 0 bases and the J gene end by 1 base; junction bases not matched to a gene: 4. Germline V gene lookup returns CDR1 KGHSH and CDR2 LQKENI. This CDR3 has 16 amino acids. The CDR3 DNA reads TGTGCCAGCTCACCACCGAGGGGGCTAGGCACAGATACGCAGTATTTT. It specifies CASSPPRGLGTDTQYF.

The V call is TRBV4-1, the J call TRBJ2-1, with 9 bases matching TRBD1. CDR1 MGHRA and CDR2 YSYEKL come from the germline V gene. There are 15 residues in the CDR3. J gave up 12 bases and V 7 bases, and 16 bases lay outside the gene matches. The chain's CDR3 is CASNPGQGPIRGQFF. The CDR3 DNA reads as TGCGCCAGCAACCCGGGACAGGGCCCTATAAGGGGGCAGTTCTTC.

The CDR3, as DNA: TGTGCCATCAGTGAGTCAGAAGAGACCCAGTACTTC. Translating it yields CAISESEETQYF. The chain links TRBV10-3 to TRBJ2-5; D ambiguous. This CDR3 has 12 residues. The germline gives CDR1 ENHRY, CDR2 SYGVKD. Trimming shortened V by 0 bases and J by 3 bases, and 2 bases separated the two germline ends.

A few counts support this clone. J is TRBJ2-2 and V is TRBV5-1, with 7 bases identical to TRBD1. J was trimmed by 0 bases and V by 2 bases; bases with no gene match: 10. The CDR3 length is 18 residues. In germline, CDR1 is SGHRS, CDR2 YFSETQ. The CDR3 is CASSLEPPGTANTGELFF. The DNA for the CDR3 is TGCGCCAGCAGCTTAGAACCCCCCGGGACAGCGAACACCGGGGAGCTGTTTTTT.

The chain's CDR3 is CSVGEVPYGYTF. The CDR3 DNA follows: TGCAGCGTTGGGGAAGTGCCCTATGGCTACACCTTC. The chain combines TRBV29-1 with TRBJ1-2; D not resolved. Germline V gene sequence: CDR1 SQVTM, CDR2 ANQGSEA. The CDR3 extends over 12 amino acids. Trimming shortened V by 4 bases and J by 4 bases, and 10 bases separated the two germline ends.